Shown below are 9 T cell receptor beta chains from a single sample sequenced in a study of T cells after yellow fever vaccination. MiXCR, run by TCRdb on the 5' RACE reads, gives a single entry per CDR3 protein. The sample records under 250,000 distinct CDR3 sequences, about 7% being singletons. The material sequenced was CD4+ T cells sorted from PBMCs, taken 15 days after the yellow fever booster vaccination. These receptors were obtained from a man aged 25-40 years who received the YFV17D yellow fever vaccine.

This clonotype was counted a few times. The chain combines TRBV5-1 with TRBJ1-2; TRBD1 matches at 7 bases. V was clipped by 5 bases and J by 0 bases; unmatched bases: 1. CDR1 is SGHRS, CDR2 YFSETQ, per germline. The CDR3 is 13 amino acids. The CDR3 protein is CASRGTANYGYTF. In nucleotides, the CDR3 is TGCGCCAGCAGGGGGACAGCTAACTATGGCTACACCTTC.

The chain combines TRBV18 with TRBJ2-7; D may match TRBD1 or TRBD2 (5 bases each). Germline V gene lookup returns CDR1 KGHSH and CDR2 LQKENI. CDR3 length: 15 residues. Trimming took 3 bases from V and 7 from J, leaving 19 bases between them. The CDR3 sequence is CASSPYPGTWGEQYF. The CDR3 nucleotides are TGTGCCAGCTCACCCTATCCCGGGACCTGGGGGGAGCAGTACTTC. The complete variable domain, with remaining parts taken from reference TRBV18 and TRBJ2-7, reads NAGVMQNPRHLVRRRGQEARLRCSPMKGHSHVYWYRQLPEEGLKFMVYLQKENIIDESGMPKERFSAEFPKEGPSILRIQQVVRGDSAAYFCASSPYPGTWGEQYFGPGTRLTVT.

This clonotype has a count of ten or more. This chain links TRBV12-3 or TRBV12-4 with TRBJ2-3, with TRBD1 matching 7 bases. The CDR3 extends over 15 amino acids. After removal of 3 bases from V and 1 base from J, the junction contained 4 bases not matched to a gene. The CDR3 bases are TGTGCCAGCAGTTTTAGAACAGGGGGCACAGATACGCAGTATTTT. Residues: CASSFRTGGTDTQYF.

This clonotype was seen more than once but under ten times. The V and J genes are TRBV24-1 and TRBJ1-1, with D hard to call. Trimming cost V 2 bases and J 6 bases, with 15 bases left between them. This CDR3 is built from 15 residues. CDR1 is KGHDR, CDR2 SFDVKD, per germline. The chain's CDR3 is CATSDSRGLTAEAFF. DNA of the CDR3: TGTGCCACCAGTGATTCCCGAGGACTGACCGCTGAAGCTTTCTTT.

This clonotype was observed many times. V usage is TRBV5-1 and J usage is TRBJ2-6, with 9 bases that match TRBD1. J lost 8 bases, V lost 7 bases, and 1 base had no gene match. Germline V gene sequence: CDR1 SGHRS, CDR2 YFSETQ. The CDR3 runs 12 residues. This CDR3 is CASGTGTNVLTF. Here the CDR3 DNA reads TGCGCCAGCGGGACAGGGACCAACGTCCTGACTTTC.

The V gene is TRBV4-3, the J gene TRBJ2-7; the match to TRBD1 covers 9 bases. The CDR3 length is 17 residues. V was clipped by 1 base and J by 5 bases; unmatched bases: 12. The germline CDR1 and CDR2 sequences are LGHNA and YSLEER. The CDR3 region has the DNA TGCGCCAGCAGCCAAGGGCCCGCAGGGACAGGGATCCACGAGCAGTACTTC. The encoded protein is CASSQGPAGTGIHEQYF.

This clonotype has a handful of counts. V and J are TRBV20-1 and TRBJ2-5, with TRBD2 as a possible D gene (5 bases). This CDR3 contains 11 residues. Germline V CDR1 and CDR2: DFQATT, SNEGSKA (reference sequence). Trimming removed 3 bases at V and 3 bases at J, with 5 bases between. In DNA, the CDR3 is TGCAGTGCTAGGACTAAAGAGACCCAGTACTTC. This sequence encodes CSARTKETQYF.

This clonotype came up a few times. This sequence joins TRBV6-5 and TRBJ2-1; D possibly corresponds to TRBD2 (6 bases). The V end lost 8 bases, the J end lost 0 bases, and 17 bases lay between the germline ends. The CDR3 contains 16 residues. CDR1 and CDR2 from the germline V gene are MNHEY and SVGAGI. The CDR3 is CASSPVRGGSYNEQFF. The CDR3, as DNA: TGTGCCAGCTCCCCAGTAAGGGGAGGCTCCTACAATGAGCAGTTCTTC.

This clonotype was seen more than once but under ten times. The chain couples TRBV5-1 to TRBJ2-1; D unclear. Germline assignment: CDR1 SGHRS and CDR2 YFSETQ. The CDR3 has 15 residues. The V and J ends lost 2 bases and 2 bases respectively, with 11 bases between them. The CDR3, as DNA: TGCGCCAGCAGCTTCTCCCTTAACCCCTACAATGAGCAGTTCTTC. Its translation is CASSFSLNPYNEQFF.